This T cell receptor (beta chain) is drawn from a study of T-cell memory formation after mild COVID-19. For the study at large: Clustering of TCRs was largely donor specific.

On this clonotype itself: Antigen: not known.

General study results and limits: That cross-reactive memory joined was suggested by some responding clones appearing in pre-infection memory. Mostly located in CM and EM were contracting CD4+ clones, with contracting CD8+ clones located in EMRA.

Each CDR3 protein gets one entry after TCRdb re-called the 5' RACE reads with MiXCR. The sample contains about 160,000 distinct CDR3 sequences, less than 40% of which appear only once. Source material: PBMCs or a T cell subset sorted from them (not recorded which). This sequence was found in an adult woman who had mild COVID-19 (a few samples of this study predate the infection). Cell type and time point are not known.

Here the CDR3 reads CASSRGQPWGEQYF. The CDR3, as DNA: TGTGCCAGCAGCCGGGGACAGCCTTGGGGCGAGCAGTACTTC. This chain joins TRBV7-2 and TRBJ2-7, with TRBD1 matching 7 bases. This CDR3 spans 14 amino acids. The germline gives CDR1 SGHTA, CDR2 FQGNSA. The V and J ends lost 5 bases and 6 bases, in that order; junction bases with no gene match: 10.